The rows below give T cell receptor beta chains drawn from one sample of a study of response to subunit inactivated influenza vaccine. TCRdb re-called the RT-PCR reads through MiXCR, storing one row per CDR3 protein. The sample includes 400,000 to 650,000 distinct CDR3 sequences, approximately 7.8% of them seen just once. This sample comprised PBMCs from blood, obtained roughly 24 months after vaccination. The receptors were gathered from a man between 50 and 69 years old who received an inactivated influenza vaccine. The CDR3 runs from the conserved cysteine through the conserved F or W.

v_gene,j_gene,CDR3aa
TRBV9,TRBJ2-3,CASSQRGGLTDTQYF
TRBV5-1,TRBJ2-7,CASSLDPRHEQYF
TRBV2,TRBJ2-3,CASSEDPGPDTQYF
TRBV20-1,TRBJ2-1,CSARVPGRINEQFF
TRBV20-1,TRBJ1-5,CSARTGVNNQPQHF
TRBV28,TRBJ2-7,CASRNYRDQDEQYF
TRBV11-2,TRBJ2-5,CASSHLRGGMETQYF
TRBV4-3,TRBJ1-5,CASSQELTGGRSNQPQHF
TRBV25-1,TRBJ2-7,CASSESTAYEQYF
TRBV12-3/TRBV12-4,TRBJ1-4,CASSRGAAEKLFF
TRBV5-6,TRBJ1-1,CASGRGRNTEAFF